This entry features one T cell receptor (beta chain) sequence. In the authors' methods: Nucleated cell counts were estimated from reference gene primer amplification. Sequencing was performed with immunoSEQ multiplex PCR; in TCRdb, only in-frame clones are kept and a portion is missing. Clone size and the V and J calls come from that table; the DNA yielded D and trimming. This sample has approximately 42,000 clones; 75% to 85% occur once, and the top ten carry approximately 26%. The sample comes from a study of blood T cell repertoires in COVID-19. About the study: The United States, Italy and Spain supplied acute and convalescent COVID-19 samples.

Source material: peripheral blood. The clonotype was recovered from a man at least 80 years old with acute or convalescent COVID-19.

CDR3 DNA: TGTGCCACCGAAGGGGTAACCGGGGAGCTGTTTTTT. Amino acids: CATEGVTGELFF. J is TRBJ2-2 and V is TRBV6-5; D possibly corresponds to TRBD1 (5 bases). V was clipped by 10 bases and J by 5 bases, with 11 bases between them. The V gene's germline CDR1 is MNHEY and CDR2 SVGAGI. This CDR3 is 12 amino acids long.